The rows below give T cell receptor beta chains drawn from one sample of a study of cytomegalovirus exposure and HLA in healthy donors. Method: immunoSEQ multiplex PCR; TCRdb's copy keeps in-frame clones and lacks some. The sample lists about 140,000 clones, roughly 80% occurring once. Material for sequencing was PBMCs. All receptors derive from a man aged 40-55 years in good health and CMV-seropositive. CDR3s include the opening cysteine and the closing phenylalanine or tryptophan. Fields, in order: D gene, V gene, J gene, clone size, CDR3 DNA, CDR3 protein. A D gene is named only where the DNA matches it firmly. The size entry is marked missing in some rows and otherwise reads once, few, many or a size class.

d_gene: .
v_gene: TRBV20-1
j_gene: TRBJ1-1
abundance: .
CDR3nt: TGCAGTGCTCCCACTTCCACTGAAGCTTTCTTT
CDR3aa: CSAPTSTEAFF

d_gene: .
v_gene: TRBV4-1
j_gene: TRBJ1-2
abundance: .
CDR3nt: TGCGCCAGCAGCCAAGGTCCGGCTGGACATGATGGCTACACCTTC
CDR3aa: CASSQGPAGHDGYTF

d_gene: .
v_gene: TRBV7-2
j_gene: TRBJ2-7
abundance: .
CDR3nt: TGTGCCAGCAGCCATACGGGGTTTTCCTACGAGCAGTACTTC
CDR3aa: CASSHTGFSYEQYF

d_gene: TRBD2
v_gene: TRBV18
j_gene: TRBJ2-7
abundance: once
CDR3nt: TGTGCCAGCTCACCACCGGCACGGTCTAGCGGGATAGTCGAGCAGTACTTC
CDR3aa: CASSPPARSSGIVEQYF

d_gene: .
v_gene: TRBV7-9
j_gene: TRBJ1-3
abundance: .
CDR3nt: TGTGCCAGCAGCGAACTCCCTGGAAACACCATATATTTT
CDR3aa: CASSELPGNTIYF

d_gene: .
v_gene: TRBV7-2
j_gene: TRBJ2-3
abundance: .
CDR3nt: TGTGCCAGCAGCTTCGGTCCCACAGATACGCAGTATTTT
CDR3aa: CASSFGPTDTQYF

d_gene: TRBD1
v_gene: TRBV29-1
j_gene: TRBJ2-1
abundance: .
CDR3nt: TGCAGCGTTGAAGGCTCCCCGGGACAGGGGAACTACAATGAGCAGTTCTTC
CDR3aa: CSVEGSPGQGNYNEQFF

d_gene: .
v_gene: TRBV9
j_gene: TRBJ1-2
abundance: few
CDR3nt: TGTGCCAGCAGCGTAGTATCGGGAATTGAGGGCTACACCTTC
CDR3aa: CASSVVSGIEGYTF

d_gene: TRBD1
v_gene: TRBV9
j_gene: TRBJ2-1
abundance: .
CDR3nt: TGTGCCAGCAGCGCATGGGACAGAGACAATGAGCAGTTCTTC
CDR3aa: CASSAWDRDNEQFF

d_gene: TRBD1
v_gene: TRBV29-1
j_gene: TRBJ2-5
abundance: few
CDR3nt: TGCAGCGTTGAAGACAGGGGGCGCGTGGAGACCCAGTACTTC
CDR3aa: CSVEDRGRVETQYF

d_gene: .
v_gene: TRBV18
j_gene: TRBJ1-4
abundance: .
CDR3nt: TGTGCCAGCTCACCCACTTTGGACAGAAGTAATGAAAAACTGTTTTTT
CDR3aa: CASSPTLDRSNEKLFF

d_gene: .
v_gene: TRBV7-9
j_gene: TRBJ1-1
abundance: .
CDR3nt: TGTGCCAGCAGCTTGGGGGGGCTCACTGAAGCTTTCTTT
CDR3aa: CASSLGGLTEAFF

d_gene: TRBD1
v_gene: TRBV12-5
j_gene: TRBJ2-3
abundance: .
CDR3nt: TGTGCTAGTGGCTGGACAGGGTGGAGTACAGATACGCAGTATTTT
CDR3aa: CASGWTGWSTDTQYF

d_gene: TRBD1
v_gene: TRBV7-9
j_gene: TRBJ1-5
abundance: few
CDR3nt: TGTGCCAGCAGCGCGGGACAGACTAATCAGCCCCAGCATTTT
CDR3aa: CASSAGQTNQPQHF

d_gene: .
v_gene: TRBV5-1
j_gene: TRBJ1-1
abundance: .
CDR3nt: TGCGCCAGCAGCTTGACACAGATTAACACTGAAGCTTTCTTT
CDR3aa: CASSLTQINTEAFF

d_gene: .
v_gene: TRBV7-9
j_gene: TRBJ1-4
abundance: medium-sized
CDR3nt: TGTGCCAGCAGCTTAGGAGGCGGGCAGAACAATGAAAAACTGTTTTTT
CDR3aa: CASSLGGGQNNEKLFF

d_gene: .
v_gene: TRBV25-1
j_gene: TRBJ1-1
abundance: .
CDR3nt: TGTGCCAGCAGCGCCACACATACTGAAGCTTTCTTT
CDR3aa: CASSATHTEAFF

d_gene: .
v_gene: TRBV18
j_gene: TRBJ1-1
abundance: .
CDR3nt: TGTGCCAGCTCCCAAACAGAAAACCTTGAAGCTTTCTTT
CDR3aa: CASSQTENLEAFF

d_gene: TRBD1
v_gene: TRBV27
j_gene: TRBJ1-2
abundance: .
CDR3nt: TGTGCCAGCAGTCCCTGGGACAGTAACTATGGCTACACCTTC
CDR3aa: CASSPWDSNYGYTF

d_gene: TRBD1
v_gene: TRBV7-9
j_gene: TRBJ1-5
abundance: .
CDR3nt: TGTTCCAGCAGCCCTCAGGGGGATAATCAGCCCCAGCATTTT
CDR3aa: CSSSPQGDNQPQHF

d_gene: .
v_gene: TRBV7-9
j_gene: TRBJ2-4
abundance: .
CDR3nt: TGTGCCAGCAGCTCAGGACGGGGAAACATTCAGTACTTC
CDR3aa: CASSSGRGNIQYF

d_gene: TRBD1
v_gene: TRBV5-1
j_gene: TRBJ2-7
abundance: .
CDR3nt: TGCGCCAGCAGAGGGACAGGGGGATACGAGCAGTACTTC
CDR3aa: CASRGTGGYEQYF

d_gene: .
v_gene: TRBV19
j_gene: TRBJ2-6
abundance: few
CDR3nt: TGTGCCAGTAGTTCCGCGCCTGGGGCCAACGTCCTGACTTTC
CDR3aa: CASSSAPGANVLTF

d_gene: .
v_gene: TRBV6-1
j_gene: TRBJ1-1
abundance: .
CDR3nt: TGTGCCATCCTCAGGAACACTGAAGCTTTCTTT
CDR3aa: CAILRNTEAFF

d_gene: .
v_gene: TRBV5-1
j_gene: TRBJ2-5
abundance: .
CDR3nt: TGCGCCAGCAGTTCCCCTAAGCAAGAGACCCAGTACTTC
CDR3aa: CASSSPKQETQYF

d_gene: .
v_gene: TRBV30
j_gene: TRBJ1-2
abundance: few
CDR3nt: TGTGCCTGGAGTGCCGGACAGCATGGCTACACCTTC
CDR3aa: CAWSAGQHGYTF

d_gene: TRBD1
v_gene: TRBV19
j_gene: TRBJ2-4
abundance: .
CDR3nt: TGTGCCAGTAGTATAGGGGGCAGGGGGGCCAAAAACATTCAGTACTTC
CDR3aa: CASSIGGRGAKNIQYF

d_gene: TRBD1
v_gene: TRBV29-1
j_gene: TRBJ2-1
abundance: once
CDR3nt: TGCAGCGTTGAAAGGGACAGCTCCTACAATGAGCAGTTCTTC
CDR3aa: CSVERDSSYNEQFF

d_gene: TRBD2
v_gene: TRBV7-2
j_gene: TRBJ2-1
abundance: once
CDR3nt: TGTGCCAGCAGCTTCCGGACTAGCGATTACAATGAGCAGTTCTTC
CDR3aa: CASSFRTSDYNEQFF

d_gene: .
v_gene: TRBV7-9
j_gene: TRBJ2-2
abundance: once
CDR3nt: TGTGCCAGCAGCTTAGCGCGAGGGGGCACCGGGGAGCTGTTTTTT
CDR3aa: CASSLARGGTGELFF

d_gene: .
v_gene: TRBV10-3
j_gene: TRBJ1-1
abundance: .
CDR3nt: TGTGCCATCAGTGAGCTCGCGGAAGAATTGAACACTGAAGCTTTCTTT
CDR3aa: CAISELAEELNTEAFF

d_gene: .
v_gene: TRBV30
j_gene: TRBJ2-5
abundance: .
CDR3nt: TGTGCCTGGAGTGCAGGTCAAGAGACCCAGTACTTC
CDR3aa: CAWSAGQETQYF

d_gene: TRBD1
v_gene: TRBV15
j_gene: TRBJ1-2
abundance: .
CDR3nt: TGTGCCACCAGCAGAGATCTGGGACAGGGGGCCGGTTTGTATGGCTACACCTTC
CDR3aa: CATSRDLGQGAGLYGYTF

d_gene: TRBD1
v_gene: TRBV30
j_gene: TRBJ1-5
abundance: .
CDR3nt: TGTGCCTGGAGCCAGGGGGCCCATAGCAATCAGCCCCAGCATTTT
CDR3aa: CAWSQGAHSNQPQHF

d_gene: .
v_gene: TRBV6-1
j_gene: TRBJ1-3
abundance: .
CDR3nt: TGTGCCAGCCGCGAGGGCCTGGGAAACACCATATATTTT
CDR3aa: CASREGLGNTIYF

d_gene: TRBD1
v_gene: TRBV6-5
j_gene: TRBJ2-7
abundance: .
CDR3nt: TGTGCCAGCAGTTACGACAGGGGTTACGAGCAGTACTTC
CDR3aa: CASSYDRGYEQYF

d_gene: .
v_gene: TRBV1
j_gene: TRBJ2-1
abundance: .
CDR3nt: TGCACCAGCAGCCAAGAGTACCGGACTAGCGGGAATTCTGAGCAGTTCTTC
CDR3aa: CTSSQEYRTSGNSEQFF